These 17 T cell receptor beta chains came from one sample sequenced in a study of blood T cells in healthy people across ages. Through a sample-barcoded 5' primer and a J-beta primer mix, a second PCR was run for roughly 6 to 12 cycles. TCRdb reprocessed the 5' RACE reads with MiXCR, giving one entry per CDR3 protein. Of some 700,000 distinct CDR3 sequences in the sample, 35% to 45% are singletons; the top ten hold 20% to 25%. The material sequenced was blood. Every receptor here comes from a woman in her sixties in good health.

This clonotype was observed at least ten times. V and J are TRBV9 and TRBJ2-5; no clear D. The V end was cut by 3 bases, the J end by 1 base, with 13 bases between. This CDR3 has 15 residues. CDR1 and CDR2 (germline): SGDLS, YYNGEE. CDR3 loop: CASSAQQTSQETQYF. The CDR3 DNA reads TGTGCCAGCAGCGCACAACAGACATCCCAAGAGACCCAGTACTTC.

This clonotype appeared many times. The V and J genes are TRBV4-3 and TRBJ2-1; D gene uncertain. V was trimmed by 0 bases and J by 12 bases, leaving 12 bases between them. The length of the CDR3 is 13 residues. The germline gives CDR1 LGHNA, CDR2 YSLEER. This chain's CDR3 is CASSQDRKRVQFF. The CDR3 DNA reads TGCGCCAGCAGCCAAGATAGGAAGCGTGTGCAGTTCTTC.

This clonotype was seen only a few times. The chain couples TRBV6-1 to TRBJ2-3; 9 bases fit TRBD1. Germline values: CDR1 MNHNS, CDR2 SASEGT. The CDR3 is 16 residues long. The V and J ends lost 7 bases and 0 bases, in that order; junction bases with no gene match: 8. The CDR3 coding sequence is TGTGCCAGCATCGGGACAGGGCGGACTAGCACAGATACGCAGTATTTT. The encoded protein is CASIGTGRTSTDTQYF.

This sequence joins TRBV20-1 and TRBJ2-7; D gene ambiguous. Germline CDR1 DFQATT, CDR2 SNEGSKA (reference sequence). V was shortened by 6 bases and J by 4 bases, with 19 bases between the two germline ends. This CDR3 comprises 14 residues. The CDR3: CSAPGFPDLYEQYF. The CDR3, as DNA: TGCAGTGCCCCGGGCTTTCCGGACCTTTACGAGCAGTACTTC.

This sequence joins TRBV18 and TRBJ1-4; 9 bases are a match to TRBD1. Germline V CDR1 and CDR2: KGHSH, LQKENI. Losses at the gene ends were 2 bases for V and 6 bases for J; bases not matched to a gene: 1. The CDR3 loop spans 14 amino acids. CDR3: CASSPRDRDEKLFF. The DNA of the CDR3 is TGTGCCAGCTCACCAAGGGACAGGGATGAAAAACTGTTTTTT.

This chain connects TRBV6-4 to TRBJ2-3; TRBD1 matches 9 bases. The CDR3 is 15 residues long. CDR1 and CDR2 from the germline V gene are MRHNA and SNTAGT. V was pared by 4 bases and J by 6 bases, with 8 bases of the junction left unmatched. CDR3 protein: CASSVRTGETDTQYF. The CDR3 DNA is TGTGCCAGCAGTGTACGGACAGGGGAAACCGATACGCAGTATTTT.

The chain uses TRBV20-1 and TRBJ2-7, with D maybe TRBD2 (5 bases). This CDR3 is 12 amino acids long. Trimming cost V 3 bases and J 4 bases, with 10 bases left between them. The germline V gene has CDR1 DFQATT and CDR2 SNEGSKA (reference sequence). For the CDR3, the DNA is TGCAGTGCTAGGAGGGAGCCATACGAGCAGTACTTC. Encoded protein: CSARREPYEQYF.

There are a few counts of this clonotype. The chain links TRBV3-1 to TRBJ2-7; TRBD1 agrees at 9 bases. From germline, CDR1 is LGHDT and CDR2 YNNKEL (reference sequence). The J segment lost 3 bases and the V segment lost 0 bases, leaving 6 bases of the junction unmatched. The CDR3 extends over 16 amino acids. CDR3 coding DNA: TGTGCCAGCAGCCAAGATAGCCACAGGGGGCTCTACGAGCAGTACTTC. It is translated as CASSQDSHRGLYEQYF.

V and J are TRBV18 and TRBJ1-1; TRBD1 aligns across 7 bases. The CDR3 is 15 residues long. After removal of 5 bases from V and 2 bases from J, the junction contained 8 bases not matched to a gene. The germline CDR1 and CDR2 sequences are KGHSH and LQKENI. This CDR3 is CASSYETGLNTEAFF. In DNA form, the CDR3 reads TGTGCCAGCTCATACGAGACAGGGTTAAACACTGAAGCTTTCTTT.

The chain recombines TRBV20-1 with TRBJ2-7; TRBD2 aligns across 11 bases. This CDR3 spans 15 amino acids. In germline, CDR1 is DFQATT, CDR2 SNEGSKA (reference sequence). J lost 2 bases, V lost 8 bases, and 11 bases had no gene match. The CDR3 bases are TGCAGTTCGAATCGGGGACTAGCGGCCACCTACGAGCAGTACTTC. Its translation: CSSNRGLAATYEQYF.

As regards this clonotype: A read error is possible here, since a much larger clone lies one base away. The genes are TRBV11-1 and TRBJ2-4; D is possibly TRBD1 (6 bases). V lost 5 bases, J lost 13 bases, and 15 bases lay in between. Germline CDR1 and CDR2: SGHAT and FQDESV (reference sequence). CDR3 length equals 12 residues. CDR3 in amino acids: CASSHRDDGQYF. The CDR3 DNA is TGTGCCAGCAGCCACAGGGACGACGGGCAGTACTTC.

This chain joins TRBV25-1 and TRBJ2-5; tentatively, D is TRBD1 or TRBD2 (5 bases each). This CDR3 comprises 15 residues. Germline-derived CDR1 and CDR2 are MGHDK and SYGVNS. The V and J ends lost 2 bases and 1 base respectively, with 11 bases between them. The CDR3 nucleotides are TGTGCCAGCAGTGAAGGGGCAGGGACCCAAGAGACCCAGTACTTC. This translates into CASSEGAGTQETQYF. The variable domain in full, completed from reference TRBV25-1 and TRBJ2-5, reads EADIYQTPRYLVIGTGKKITLECSQTMGHDKMYWYQQDPGMELHLIHYSYGVNSTEKGDLSSESTVSRIRTEHFPLTLESARPSHTSQYLCASSEGAGTQETQYFGPGTRLLVL.

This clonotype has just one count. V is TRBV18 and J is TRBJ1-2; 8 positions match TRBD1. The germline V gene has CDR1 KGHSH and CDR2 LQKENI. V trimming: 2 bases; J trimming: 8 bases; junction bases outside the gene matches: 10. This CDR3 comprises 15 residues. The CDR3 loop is CASSPFRTGKGGYTF. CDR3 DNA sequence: TGTGCCAGCTCACCATTTAGGACAGGGAAAGGCGGCTACACCTTC.

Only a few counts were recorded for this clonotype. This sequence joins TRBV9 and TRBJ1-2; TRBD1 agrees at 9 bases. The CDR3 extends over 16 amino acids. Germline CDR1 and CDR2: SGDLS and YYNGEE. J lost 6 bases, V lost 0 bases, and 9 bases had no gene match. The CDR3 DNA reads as TGTGCCAGCAGCGTAGCTTACAGGGGGCCCGGCGATGGCTACACCTTC. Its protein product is CASSVAYRGPGDGYTF. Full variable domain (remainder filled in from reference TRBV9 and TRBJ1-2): DSGVTQTPKHLITATGQRVTLRCSPRSGDLSVYWYQQSLDQGLQFLIQYYNGEERAKGNILERFSAQQFPDLHSELNLSSLELGDSALYFCASSVAYRGPGDGYTFGSGTRLTVV.

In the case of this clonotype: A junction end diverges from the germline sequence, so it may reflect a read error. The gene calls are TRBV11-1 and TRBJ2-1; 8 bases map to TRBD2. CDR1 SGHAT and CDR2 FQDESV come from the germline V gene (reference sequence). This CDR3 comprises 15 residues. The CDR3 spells CVSSRKGLAYNEQFF. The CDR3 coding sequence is TGTGTCAGCAGCCGAAAGGGACTAGCCTACAATGAGCAGTTCTTC.

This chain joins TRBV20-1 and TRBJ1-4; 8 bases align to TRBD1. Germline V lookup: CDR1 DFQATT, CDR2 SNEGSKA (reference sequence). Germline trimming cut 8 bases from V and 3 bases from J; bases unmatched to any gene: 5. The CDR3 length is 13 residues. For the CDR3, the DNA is TGCAGTATCCCGGGACAGGCTAATGAAAAACTGTTTTTT. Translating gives CSIPGQANEKLFF.

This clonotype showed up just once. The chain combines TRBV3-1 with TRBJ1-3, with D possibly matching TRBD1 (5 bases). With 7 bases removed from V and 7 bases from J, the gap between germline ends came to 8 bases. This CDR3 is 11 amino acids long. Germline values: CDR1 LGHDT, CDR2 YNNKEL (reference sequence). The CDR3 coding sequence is TGTGCCAGCACCGGGGGGAACACCATATATTTT. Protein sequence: CASTGGNTIYF.